This TCR beta chain was retrieved from a study of blood T cell repertoires in COVID-19. Clones were sequenced by immunoSEQ multiplex PCR, and TCRdb holds only the in-frame ones, with some missing. The data contain around 140,000 clones, around 87% of them seen just once; the ten biggest clones take up roughly 2.5%. The germline V gene has CDR1 LGHDT and CDR2 YNNKEL (reference sequence). Trimming shortened V by 5 bases and J by 1 base, and 17 bases separated the two germline ends. There are 17 residues in the CDR3. The sequencing sample was made of peripheral blood. The clonotype originates from a man between 50 and 59 years old with active COVID-19. The chain links TRBV3-1 (or the pseudogene TRBV3-2) to TRBJ2-2, with D possibly matching TRBD1 (7 bases). The CDR3 reads CASSSLTGRRNTGELFF. In DNA form, the CDR3 reads TGTGCCAGCAGCTCTCTGACAGGGAGGCGGAACACCGGGGAGCTGTTTTTT.